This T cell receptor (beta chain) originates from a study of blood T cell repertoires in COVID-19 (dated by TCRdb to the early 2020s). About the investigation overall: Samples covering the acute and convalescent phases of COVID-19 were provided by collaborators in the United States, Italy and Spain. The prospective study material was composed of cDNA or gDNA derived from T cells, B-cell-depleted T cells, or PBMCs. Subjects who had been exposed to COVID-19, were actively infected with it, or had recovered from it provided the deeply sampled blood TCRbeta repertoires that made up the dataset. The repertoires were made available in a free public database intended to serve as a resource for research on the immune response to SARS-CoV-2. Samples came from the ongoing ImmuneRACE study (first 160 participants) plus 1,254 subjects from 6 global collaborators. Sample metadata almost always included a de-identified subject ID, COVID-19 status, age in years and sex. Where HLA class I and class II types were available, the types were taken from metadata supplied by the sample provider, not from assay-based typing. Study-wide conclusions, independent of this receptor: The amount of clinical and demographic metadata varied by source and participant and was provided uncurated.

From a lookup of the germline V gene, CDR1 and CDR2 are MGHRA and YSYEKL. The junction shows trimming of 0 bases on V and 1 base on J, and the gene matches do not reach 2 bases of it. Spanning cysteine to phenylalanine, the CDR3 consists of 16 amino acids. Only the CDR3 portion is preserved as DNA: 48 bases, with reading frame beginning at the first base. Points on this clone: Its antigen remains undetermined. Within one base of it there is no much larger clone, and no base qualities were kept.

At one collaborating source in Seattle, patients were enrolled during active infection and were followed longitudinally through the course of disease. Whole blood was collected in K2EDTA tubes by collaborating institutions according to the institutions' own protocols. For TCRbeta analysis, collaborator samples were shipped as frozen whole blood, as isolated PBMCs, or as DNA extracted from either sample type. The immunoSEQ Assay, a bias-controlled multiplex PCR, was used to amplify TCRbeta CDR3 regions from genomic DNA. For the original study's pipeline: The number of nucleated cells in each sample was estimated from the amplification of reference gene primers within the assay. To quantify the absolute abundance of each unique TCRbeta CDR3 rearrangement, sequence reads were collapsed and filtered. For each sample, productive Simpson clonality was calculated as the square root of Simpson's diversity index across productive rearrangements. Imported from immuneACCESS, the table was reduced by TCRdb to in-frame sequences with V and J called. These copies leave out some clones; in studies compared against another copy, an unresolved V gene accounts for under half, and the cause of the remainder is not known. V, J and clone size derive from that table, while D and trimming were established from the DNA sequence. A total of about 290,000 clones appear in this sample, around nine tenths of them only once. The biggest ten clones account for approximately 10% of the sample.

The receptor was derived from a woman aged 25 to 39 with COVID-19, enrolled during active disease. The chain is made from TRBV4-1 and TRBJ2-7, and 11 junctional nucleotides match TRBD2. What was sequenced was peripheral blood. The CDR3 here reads CASSQEPSGGSYEQYF. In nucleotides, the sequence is TGCGCCAGCAGCCAAGAGCCTAGCGGGGGGTCCTACGAGCAGTACTTC.